Shown below are 13 T cell receptor beta chains from a single sample sequenced in a study of radiation and T cells in renal cell carcinoma. Assay: immunoSEQ multiplex PCR; the TCRdb copy retains only in-frame clones and omits some. The sample carries 65,000 to 80,000 clones, 86% recorded once. As for time point: blood 2 weeks post-SBRT. The treatment here: 15 Gy SBRT to primary tumor, nephrectomy 4 weeks later. The input for sequencing was blood, taken from a patient whose treatment included radiotherapy and nephrectomy. Source of these receptors: a woman in her forties or fifties with renal cell carcinoma.

The V call is TRBV28, the J call TRBJ1-2, with 10 bases that match TRBD1. There are 15 residues in the CDR3. The germline V gene encodes CDR1 MDHEN and CDR2 SYDVKM. Trimming cost V 5 bases and J 2 bases; bases outside gene matches: 5. CDR3: CASSPAGQGNYGYTF. DNA for the CDR3: TGTGCCAGCAGTCCCGCGGGACAGGGGAACTATGGCTACACCTTC.

Written as DNA, the CDR3 is TGTGCCAGCAGCTCCGGGACAACGGGCACCGGGGAGCTGTTTTTT. It is translated as CASSSGTTGTGELFF. V is TRBV7-3 and J is TRBJ2-2; D is perhaps TRBD1 (6 bases). V was trimmed by 4 bases and J by 4 bases, leaving 13 bases between them. Germline CDR1 is SGHTA and CDR2 is FQGTGA. CDR3 length: 15 residues.

This clone was counted between two and nine times. V and J are TRBV7-2 and TRBJ1-3; 7 positions agree with TRBD1. The CDR3 spans 15 residues. With V trimmed by 7 bases and J by 4 bases, 10 bases remained unmatched. Germline V CDR1 and CDR2: SGHTA, FQGNSA. This CDR3 is CASTLEGAAGNTIYF. The CDR3 region has the DNA TGTGCCAGCACCCTAGAGGGGGCGGCAGGAAACACCATATATTTT.

The chain recombines TRBV28 with TRBJ2-1, with D possibly matching TRBD2 (5 bases). Per germline, CDR1 MDHEN and CDR2 SYDVKM. The germline V and J ends were trimmed by 4 bases and 1 base, with 11 bases remaining between them. The CDR3 extends over 15 amino acids. CDR3 nucleotide sequence: TGTGCCAGCAGTTCCCGAGGGAAGTCCTACAATGAGCAGTTCTTC. Encoded protein: CASSSRGKSYNEQFF.

This clone appeared a few times. The rearrangement uses TRBV6-1 and TRBJ2-1; D gene uncertain. Germline loops: CDR1 MNHNS, CDR2 SASEGT. Trimming cost V 0 bases and J 5 bases, with 8 bases left between them. This CDR3 contains 14 residues. The chain's CDR3 is CASSEAGRDNEQFF. In DNA, the CDR3 is TGTGCCAGCAGTGAAGCGGGAAGGGACAATGAGCAGTTCTTC.

This chain links TRBV7-9 with TRBJ1-1; 7 bases line up with TRBD1. V was pared by 1 base and J by 1 base, with 9 bases of the junction left unmatched. Germline CDR1 SEHNR, CDR2 FQNEAQ (reference sequence). There are 17 residues in the CDR3. In nucleotides, the CDR3 is TGTGCCAGCAGCTTAGTCAGGGATCGGACAGGGAACACTGAAGCTTTCTTT. It yields the protein CASSLVRDRTGNTEAFF.

This clone is a singleton in its sample. The chain carries TRBV29-1 and TRBJ2-3, with unresolved D. Trimming shortened V by 3 bases and J by 2 bases, and 9 bases separated the two germline ends. This CDR3 is 13 amino acids long. The germline CDR1 and CDR2 sequences are SQVTM and ANQGSEA. This chain's CDR3 is CSVDAPITDTQYF. CDR3 in DNA: TGCAGCGTTGACGCCCCAATCACAGATACGCAGTATTTT.

V is TRBV7-2 and J is TRBJ2-1; TRBD2 agrees at 12 bases. Germline CDR1 is SGHTA and CDR2 is FQGNSA. V shed 5 bases and J 8 bases; nucleotides not matched to a gene: 10. The CDR3 runs 16 residues. Here the CDR3 reads CASSRSILAGGYEQFF. For the CDR3, the DNA is TGTGCCAGCAGCCGATCAATACTAGCGGGAGGCTATGAGCAGTTCTTC.

The V call is TRBV10-3, the J call TRBJ2-1, with 7 bases aligning to TRBD2. Germline V lookup: CDR1 ENHRY, CDR2 SYGVKD. V lost 0 bases and J lost 8; bases outside the gene matches: 7. This CDR3 contains 15 residues. Written as DNA, the CDR3 is TGTGCCATCAGTGAGTCAACGGGAGGTACGGATGAGCAGTTCTTC. The encoded protein is CAISESTGGTDEQFF.

The J gene is TRBJ1-4, the V gene TRBV4-1, with a possible D match to TRBD1 (5 bases). Germline V gives CDR1 MGHRA, CDR2 YSYEKL. The CDR3 runs to 16 residues. Trimming pared 4 bases from V and 4 bases from J, leaving 16 bases between. CDR3 coding DNA: TGCGCCAGCAGCCCCTCCGGGGGGGGGATTAATGAAAAACTGTTTTTT. This codes for CASSPSGGGINEKLFF.

This sequence joins TRBV6-5 and TRBJ1-1; 8 bases are shared with TRBD1. The V and J ends lost 4 bases and 1 base, in that order; junction bases with no gene match: 5. The CDR3 spans 15 residues. Germline-derived CDR1 and CDR2 are MNHEY and SVGAGI. The CDR3 reads CASSSNRGWNTEAFF. CDR3 DNA: TGTGCCAGCAGTTCAAACAGGGGGTGGAACACTGAAGCTTTCTTT.

This chain uses TRBV5-1 with TRBJ2-5; D may be TRBD2 (6 bases). The V gene's germline CDR1 is SGHRS and CDR2 YFSETQ. The CDR3 extends over 13 amino acids. V was trimmed by 0 bases and J by 7 bases, leaving 10 bases between them. In DNA form, the CDR3 reads TGCGCCAGCAGCTTGGTCTTGGAGGGGACCCAGTACTTC. It specifies CASSLVLEGTQYF.

This clone was observed a handful of times. The chain uses TRBV5-1 and TRBJ2-1, with 12 bases lining up with TRBD2. Germline V gene data show CDR1 as SGHRS and CDR2 as YFSETQ. The trim removed 3 bases at V and 7 bases at J, leaving 5 bases unmatched. The CDR3 runs to 15 residues. The CDR3: CASSSSGRAENEQFF. CDR3 bases: TGCGCCAGCAGCTCTAGCGGGAGGGCCGAAAATGAGCAGTTCTTC. The full variable domain, rest sourced from reference TRBV5-1 and TRBJ2-1, is KAGVTQTPRYLIKTRGQQVTLSCSPISGHRSVSWYQQTPGQGLQFLFEYFSETQRNKGNFPGRFSGRQFSNSRSEMNVSTLELGDSALYLCASSSSGRAENEQFFGPGTRLTVL.